Shown below are 24 T cell receptor beta chains from a single sample sequenced in a study of CD4 T cells in relation to SARS-CoV-2 and coronaviruses. Method: immunoSEQ multiplex PCR; TCRdb's copy keeps in-frame clones and lacks some. Here the sample spans tens of thousands of clones, 65% to 85% being singletons. Before the COVID-19 pandemic, during about 2011-2019, CD4+ T cells were taken from unexposed donors. CD4+ T cells were isolated from the cells after about nine days of culture. Their target antigens are unknown. Sequencing was done on a sample of CD4+ T cells from PBMCs, cultured in vitro. Every receptor here comes from a human donor in good health.

This chain joins TRBV6-6 and TRBJ2-7; TRBD1 matches at 8 bases. The CDR3 extends over 15 amino acids. With V trimmed by 6 bases and J by 3 bases, 10 bases remained unmatched. Germline V gives CDR1 MNHNY, CDR2 SVGAGI (reference sequence). The CDR3 nucleotides are TGTGCCAGCAGCATACCCGGACAGGGAAACTACGAGCAGTACTTC. It is translated as CASSIPGQGNYEQYF.

The J gene is TRBJ2-1, the V gene TRBV11-3; D tentatively reads TRBD1 or TRBD2 (5 bases each). This CDR3 has 13 residues. Germline CDR1 and CDR2: SGHNT and YENEEA. V lost 1 base and J lost 4, with 5 bases in between. CDR3 loop: CASSLGGYNEQFF. Here the CDR3 DNA reads TGTGCCAGCAGCTTAGGGGGGTACAATGAGCAGTTCTTC.

This clone was seen just once. The V call is TRBV27, the J call TRBJ2-1; 9 bases agree with TRBD2. Losses at the gene ends were 1 base for V and 5 bases for J; bases not matched to a gene: 9. Germline assignment: CDR1 MNHEY and CDR2 SMNVEV (reference sequence). This CDR3 is 17 amino acids long. CDR3 DNA sequence: TGTGCCAGCAGTTTATACTATAGCGGGAGAGTCAACAATGAGCAGTTCTTC. Translating it yields CASSLYYSGRVNNEQFF.

This chain joins TRBV30 and TRBJ2-1; 9 bases match TRBD2. The V and J ends lost 2 bases and 8 bases, in that order; junction bases with no gene match: 7. The CDR3 contains 14 residues. CDR1 is GTSNPN and CDR2 is SVGIG in the germline V gene (reference sequence). CDR3 DNA: TGTGCCTGGAGTCCGGGACTAGCAGGCGATGAGCAGTTCTTC. Its protein is CAWSPGLAGDEQFF.

The chain recombines TRBV4-1 with TRBJ2-1, with D perhaps matching TRBD1 (6 bases). CDR1 and CDR2 from the germline V gene are MGHRA and YSYEKL. The CDR3 covers 17 residues. V lost 1 base, J lost 3 bases, and 16 bases lay in between. The CDR3 DNA reads as TGCGCCAGCAGCCAAGTCCCCGGGACACATAGCTACAATGAGCAGTTCTTC. It specifies CASSQVPGTHSYNEQFF.

The chain uses TRBV6-2 or TRBV6-3 and TRBJ1-5; 7 positions match TRBD1. The germline V gene has CDR1 MNHEY and CDR2 SVGEGT. Germline trimming cut 6 bases from V and 0 bases from J; bases unmatched to any gene: 2. This CDR3 comprises 14 residues. Here the CDR3 DNA reads TGTGCCAGCAGCGGACAGGTTAGCAATCAGCCCCAGCATTTT. Translation gives CASSGQVSNQPQHF.

The rearrangement uses TRBV19 and TRBJ2-3, with 8 nucleotides matching TRBD2. In germline, CDR1 is LNHDA, CDR2 SQIVND (reference sequence). This CDR3 has 15 amino acids. The V segment lost 5 bases and the J segment 4 bases; nucleotides outside the gene matches: 8. In DNA, the CDR3 is TGTGCCAGTAGTCCTTTAGCGGGATACGCAGATACGCAGTATTTT. Translation gives CASSPLAGYADTQYF.

This chain uses TRBV21-1 with TRBJ2-7. TRBV21-1 is designated a pseudogene. CDR3 size: 14 residues. The CDR3 region has the DNA TGTGCCAGCAGCAAAGTACGCAGGAGCTACGAGCAGTACTTC. The encoded protein is CASSKVRRSYEQYF.

The V gene is TRBV7-2, the J gene TRBJ2-7, with D perhaps being TRBD1 or TRBD2 (6 bases each). Germline V gene data show CDR1 as SGHTA and CDR2 as FQGNSA. This CDR3 has 15 residues. Deletions cut 5 bases from V and 6 bases from J, with 20 bases between. This CDR3 is CASSPSRDTNIEQYF. CDR3 bases: TGTGCCAGCAGCCCCTCGCGGGACACTAATATCGAGCAGTACTTC.

The chain carries TRBV10-3 and TRBJ2-7; perhaps TRBD1 as D (5 bases). Germline V gives CDR1 ENHRY, CDR2 SYGVKD. Trimming cost V 3 bases and J 3 bases, with 15 bases left between them. This CDR3 contains 15 residues. The CDR3: CAISDPLDSFYEQYF. Written as DNA, the CDR3 is TGTGCCATCAGTGACCCCCTAGACAGCTTCTACGAGCAGTACTTC.

This chain uses TRBV5-4 with TRBJ2-1; the D gene is possibly TRBD2 (6 bases). V shed 5 bases and J shed 0 bases, with 15 bases lying between them. The CDR3 contains 16 residues. CDR1 and CDR2 from the germline V gene are SGHNT and YYREEE (reference sequence). The CDR3 sequence is CASSSGLLSSYNEQFF. The CDR3 region has the DNA TGTGCCAGCAGTTCGGGACTCCTGAGCTCCTACAATGAGCAGTTCTTC. The variable domain in full, completed from reference TRBV5-4 and TRBJ2-1, reads ETGVTQSPTHLIKTRGQQVTLRCSSQSGHNTVSWYQQALGQGPQFIFQYYREEENGRGNFPPRFSGLQFPNYSSELNVNALELDDSALYLCASSSGLLSSYNEQFFGPGTRLTVL.

This clone was observed a handful of times. The chain links TRBV13 to TRBJ1-2; D remains unclear. Between the trimmed V and J ends, which lost 5 bases and 0 bases, there was a span of 10 bases. Germline CDR1 is PRHDT and CDR2 is FYEKMQ (reference sequence). There are 14 residues in the CDR3. CDR3 sequence: CASSQVSSNYGYTF. DNA of the CDR3: TGTGCCAGCAGCCAAGTTAGTTCTAACTATGGCTACACCTTC.

With regard to this clone: The same CDR3 is also encoded by other DNA sequences in this sample. The V and J genes are TRBV9 and TRBJ2-1; 11 bases match TRBD2. J was trimmed by 5 bases and V by 0 bases; bases with no gene match: 10. The CDR3 consists of 18 residues. Germline CDR1 is SGDLS and CDR2 is YYNGEE. The CDR3 region is CASSVGFASGGPDNEQFF. The CDR3 coding sequence is TGTGCCAGCAGCGTAGGGTTCGCTAGCGGGGGGCCCGACAATGAGCAGTTCTTC.

V and J are TRBV3-1 (or the pseudogene TRBV3-2) and TRBJ2-1; D call uncertain. Germline V gene lookup returns CDR1 LGHDT and CDR2 YNNKEL (reference sequence). The CDR3 sequence is 14 residues long. The V gene lost 4 bases and the J gene lost 5 bases, with 12 bases spanning the gap. CDR3: CASSRDIVNNEQFF. The DNA of the CDR3 is TGTGCCAGCAGCCGTGACATTGTGAACAATGAGCAGTTCTTC.

The chain links TRBV4-3 to TRBJ1-2; 8 nucleotides line up with TRBD1. Per the germline V gene, CDR1 is LGHNA and CDR2 is YSLEER. CDR3 length: 15 residues. The ends lost 4 bases at V and 3 bases at J; junction bases unmatched: 7. CDR3 sequence (DNA): TGCGCCAGCAGCCCGATCCTACAGGGGGACTATGGCTACACCTTC. Its translation is CASSPILQGDYGYTF.

The chain couples TRBV5-4 to TRBJ2-3; D is unclear. Germline V lookup: CDR1 SGHNT, CDR2 YYREEE (reference sequence). CDR3 length equals 13 residues. The V gene lost 6 bases and the J gene lost 8 bases, with 16 bases spanning the gap. This CDR3 is CASTTTSASTQYF. CDR3 nucleotides: TGTGCCAGCACCACCACGAGTGCCAGTACGCAGTATTTT.

V usage is TRBV18 and J usage is TRBJ2-2; TRBD2 matches 11 bases. From germline, CDR1 is KGHSH and CDR2 LQKENI. J gave up 1 base and V 6 bases, and 1 base lay outside the gene matches. The CDR3 length is 15 residues. CDR3 protein: CASSGTSGNTGELFF. CDR3 coding DNA: TGTGCCAGCTCCGGGACTAGCGGGAACACCGGGGAGCTGTTTTTT.

This clone was picked up a small number of times. The V and J genes are TRBV9 and TRBJ2-3; no clear D. Germline CDR1 reads SGDLS; CDR2 reads YYNGEE. V was trimmed by 1 base and J by 0 bases, leaving 3 bases between them. CDR3 length equals 13 residues. CDR3 sequence: CASSVTSTDTQYF. The CDR3 nucleotides are TGTGCCAGCAGCGTAACCAGCACAGATACGCAGTATTTT.

This chain joins TRBV19 and TRBJ2-3; 8 bases map to TRBD2. The CDR3 sequence is 16 residues long. V was pared by 4 bases and J by 0 bases, with 6 bases of the junction left unmatched. Germline assignment: CDR1 LNHDA and CDR2 SQIVND (reference sequence). CDR3 region: CASSTRTSLSTDTQYF. The CDR3 DNA is TGTGCCAGTAGTACCCGGACTAGCCTTAGCACAGATACGCAGTATTTT.

V is TRBV11-3 and J is TRBJ2-1, with D unresolved. Germline V gene sequence: CDR1 SGHNT, CDR2 YENEEA. The CDR3 is 12 amino acids. The V end was cut by 2 bases, the J end by 3 bases, with 2 bases between. The CDR3 DNA sequence: TGTGCCAGCAGCTTAAACTACAATGAGCAGTTCTTC. Translating it yields CASSLNYNEQFF.

The table lists this clone with a count of one. The V gene is TRBV6-5, the J gene TRBJ2-7, with a possible D match to TRBD1 (6 bases). The CDR3 sequence is 16 residues long. The V end lost 4 bases, the J end lost 6 bases, and 22 bases lay between the germline ends. CDR1 MNHEY and CDR2 SVGAGI come from the germline V gene. The CDR3 reads CASSSPPTGYGREQYF. DNA of the CDR3: TGTGCCAGCAGTTCACCCCCAACAGGGTACGGGCGCGAGCAGTACTTC.

The CDR3 sequence: CASSLAGVVETQYF. CDR3 nucleotides: TGTGCCAGCAGCTTAGCGGGAGTGGTAGAGACCCAGTACTTC. The rearrangement joins TRBV7-2 to TRBJ2-5, with a possible D match to TRBD2 (5 bases). Germline V gives CDR1 SGHTA, CDR2 FQGNSA. The CDR3 is 14 residues long. The V end was cut by 0 bases, the J end by 4 bases, with 9 bases between.

The chain couples TRBV7-2 to TRBJ2-3; D is unclear. The CDR3 spans 11 residues. Trimming stripped 4 bases from V and 12 bases from J, with 11 bases between. Germline values: CDR1 SGHTA, CDR2 FQGNSA. CDR3 sequence: CASSSDWAQYF. As DNA, the CDR3 is TGTGCCAGCAGCTCTGACTGGGCCCAGTATTTT.

The gene calls are TRBV5-1 and TRBJ1-3; no clear D gene. V lost 0 bases to trimming and J lost 0 bases, with 7 bases between them. The CDR3 is made up of 15 amino acids. Germline CDR1 and CDR2: SGHRS and YFSETQ. The CDR3 loop reads CASSLEFSSGNTIYF. The CDR3 DNA sequence: TGCGCCAGCAGCTTGGAGTTCAGCTCTGGAAACACCATATATTTT.